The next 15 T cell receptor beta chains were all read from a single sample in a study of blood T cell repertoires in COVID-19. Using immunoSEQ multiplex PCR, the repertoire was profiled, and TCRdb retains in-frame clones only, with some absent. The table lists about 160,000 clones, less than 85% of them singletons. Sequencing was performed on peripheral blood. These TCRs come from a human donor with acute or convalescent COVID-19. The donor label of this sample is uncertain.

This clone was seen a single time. The CDR3 spells CASSPPSATGYYEQYF. The DNA for the CDR3 is TGTGCCAGCTCACCACCGTCAGCCACGGGGTATTACGAGCAGTACTTC. The genes are TRBV18 and TRBJ2-7; possible D gene TRBD2, 5 bases. The V gene's germline CDR1 is KGHSH and CDR2 LQKENI. The CDR3 consists of 16 residues. V lost 0 bases, J lost 4 bases, and 16 bases lay in between.

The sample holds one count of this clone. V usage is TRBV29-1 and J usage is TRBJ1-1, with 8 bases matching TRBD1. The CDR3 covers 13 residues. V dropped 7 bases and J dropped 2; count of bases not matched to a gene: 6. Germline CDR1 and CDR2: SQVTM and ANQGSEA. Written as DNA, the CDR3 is TGCAGCGCTGGACAGGGACTCAACACTGAAGCTTTCTTT. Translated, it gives CSAGQGLNTEAFF.

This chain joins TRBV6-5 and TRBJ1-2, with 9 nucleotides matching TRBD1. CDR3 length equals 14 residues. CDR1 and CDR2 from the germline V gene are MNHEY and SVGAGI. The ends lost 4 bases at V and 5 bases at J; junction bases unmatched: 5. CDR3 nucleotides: TGTGCCAGCAGTTCCGGGGACAGGGCTTATGGCTACACCTTC. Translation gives CASSSGDRAYGYTF.

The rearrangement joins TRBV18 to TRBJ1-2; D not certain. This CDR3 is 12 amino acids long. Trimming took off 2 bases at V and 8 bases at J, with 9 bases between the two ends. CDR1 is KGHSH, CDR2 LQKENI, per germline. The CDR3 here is CASSPVQQGYTF. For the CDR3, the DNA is TGTGCCAGCTCACCAGTACAGCAAGGCTACACCTTC.

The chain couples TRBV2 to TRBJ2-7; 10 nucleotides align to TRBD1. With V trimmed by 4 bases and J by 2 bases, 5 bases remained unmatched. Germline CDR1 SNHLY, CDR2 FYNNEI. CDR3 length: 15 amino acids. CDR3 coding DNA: TGTGCCAGCAGTGTCGGACAGGGGGGCCCCTACGAGCAGTACTTC. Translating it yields CASSVGQGGPYEQYF. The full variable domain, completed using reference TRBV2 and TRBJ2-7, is EPEVTQTPSHQVTQMGQEVILRCVPISNHLYFYWYRQILGQKVEFLVSFYNNEISEKSEIFDDQFSVERPDGSNFTLKIRSTKLEDSAMYFCASSVGQGGPYEQYFGPGTRLTVT.

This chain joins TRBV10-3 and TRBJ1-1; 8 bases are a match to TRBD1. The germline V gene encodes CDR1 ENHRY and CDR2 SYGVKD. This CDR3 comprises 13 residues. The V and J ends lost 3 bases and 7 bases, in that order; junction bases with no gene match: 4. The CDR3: CAISDGQGGEAFF. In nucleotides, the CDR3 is TGTGCCATCAGTGACGGACAGGGCGGTGAAGCTTTCTTT.

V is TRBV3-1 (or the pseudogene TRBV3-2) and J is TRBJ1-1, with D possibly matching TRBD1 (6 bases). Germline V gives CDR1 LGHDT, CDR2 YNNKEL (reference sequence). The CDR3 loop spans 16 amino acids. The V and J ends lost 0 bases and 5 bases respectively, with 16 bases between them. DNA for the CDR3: TGTGCCAGCAGCCAAGATCGAAGGGAGGGGGGGACTGAAGCTTTCTTT. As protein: CASSQDRREGGTEAFF.

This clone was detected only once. CDR3 bases: TGTGCCAGCAGACGGGAGGAGAACACTGAAGCTTTCTTT. Protein product: CASRREENTEAFF. The V and J genes are TRBV12-3 or TRBV12-4 and TRBJ1-1; D not resolved. The CDR3 covers 13 residues. Trimming removed 6 bases from V and 1 base from J, with 9 bases in between.

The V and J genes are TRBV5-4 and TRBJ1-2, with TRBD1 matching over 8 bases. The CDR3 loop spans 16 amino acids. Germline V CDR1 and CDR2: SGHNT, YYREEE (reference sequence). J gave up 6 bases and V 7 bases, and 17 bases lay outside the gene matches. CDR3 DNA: TGTGCCAGCCGACCCCCCGGAGGGCAGGGGGCAAATGGCTACACCTTC. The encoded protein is CASRPPGGQGANGYTF. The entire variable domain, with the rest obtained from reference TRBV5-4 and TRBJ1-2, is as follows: ETGVTQSPTHLIKTRGQQVTLRCSSQSGHNTVSWYQQALGQGPQFIFQYYREEENGRGNFPPRFSGLQFPNYSSELNVNALELDDSALYLCASRPPGGQGANGYTFGSGTRLTVV.

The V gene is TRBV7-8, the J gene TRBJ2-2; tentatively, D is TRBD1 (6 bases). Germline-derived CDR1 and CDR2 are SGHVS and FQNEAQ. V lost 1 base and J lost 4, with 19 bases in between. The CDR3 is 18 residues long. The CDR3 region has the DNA TGTGCCAGCAGCTTAGTGGGGGCAGCGCGGCCGGTCACCGGGGAGCTGTTTTTT. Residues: CASSLVGAARPVTGELFF.

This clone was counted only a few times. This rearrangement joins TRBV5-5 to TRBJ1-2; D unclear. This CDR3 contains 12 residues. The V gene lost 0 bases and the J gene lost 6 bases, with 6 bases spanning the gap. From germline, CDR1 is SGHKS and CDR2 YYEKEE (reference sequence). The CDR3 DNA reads TGTGCCAGCAGCTTGGCCGAGAATGGCTACACCTTC. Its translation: CASSLAENGYTF.

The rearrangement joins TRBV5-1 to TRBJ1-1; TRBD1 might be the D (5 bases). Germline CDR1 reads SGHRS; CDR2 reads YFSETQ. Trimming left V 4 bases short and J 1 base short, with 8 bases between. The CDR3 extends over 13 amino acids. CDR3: CASSVTGNTEAFF. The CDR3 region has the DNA TGCGCCAGCAGCGTCACAGGGAACACTGAAGCTTTCTTT.

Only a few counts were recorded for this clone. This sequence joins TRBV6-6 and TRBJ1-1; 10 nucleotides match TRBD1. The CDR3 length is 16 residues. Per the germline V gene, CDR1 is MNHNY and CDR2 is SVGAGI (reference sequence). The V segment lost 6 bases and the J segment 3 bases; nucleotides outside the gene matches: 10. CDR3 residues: CASSRGQGIVDTEAFF. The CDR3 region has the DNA TGTGCCAGCAGCCGGGGACAGGGGATTGTGGACACTGAAGCTTTCTTT.

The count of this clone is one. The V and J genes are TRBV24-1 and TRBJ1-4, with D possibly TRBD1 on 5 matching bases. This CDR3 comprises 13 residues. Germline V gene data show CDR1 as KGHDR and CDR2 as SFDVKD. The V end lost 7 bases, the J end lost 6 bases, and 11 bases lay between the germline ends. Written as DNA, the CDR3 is TGTGCCACCAGGTGGGGCGAGGATGAAAAACTGTTTTTT. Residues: CATRWGEDEKLFF.

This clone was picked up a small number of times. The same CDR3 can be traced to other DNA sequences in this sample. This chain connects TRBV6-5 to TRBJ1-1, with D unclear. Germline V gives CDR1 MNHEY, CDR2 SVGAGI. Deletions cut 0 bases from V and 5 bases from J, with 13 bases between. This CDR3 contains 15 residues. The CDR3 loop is CASSYSNRGDTEAFF. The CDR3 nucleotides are TGTGCCAGCAGTTACTCTAACCGCGGGGATACTGAAGCTTTCTTT.